This is a list of T cell receptor beta chains from one sample in a study of T cell responses to AZD1222 COVID-19 vaccine. The method was immunoSEQ multiplex PCR; TCRdb's version includes in-frame clones alone and lacks a portion of them. In the table there are 150,000 or so clones, 90% of which are singletons. Specimen: peripheral blood, collected on day 0 of AZD1222 vaccination. The receptors originated from an adult in good health. Both conserved end residues are part of each CDR3. D genes are given only for firm matches. Some rows have no size entry. The others give once, few or many, or a class for an expanded clone.

clone size,J gene,D gene,V gene,CDR3 DNA,CDR3 protein
.,TRBJ2-5,TRBD1,TRBV29-1,TGCAGCGTTGCAGGGGGCCCAGAGACCCAGTACTTC,CSVAGGPETQYF
.,TRBJ2-7,TRBD1,TRBV7-9,TGTGCCAGCAGCCCCGGGACAGGGGGCTACGAGCAGTACTTC,CASSPGTGGYEQYF
.,TRBJ1-6,.,TRBV30,TGTGCCTGGGGGGGCGGGATGAGCTCACCCCTCCACTTT,CAWGGGMSSPLHF
.,TRBJ2-1,.,TRBV19,TGTGCCAGTAGTATTTCGGGACTCAATGAGCAGTTCTTC,CASSISGLNEQFF
once,TRBJ1-5,TRBD1,TRBV6-2/TRBV6-3,TGTGCCAGCAGCTGGACAGGGTATCAGCCCCAGCATTTT,CASSWTGYQPQHF
.,TRBJ2-3,TRBD1,TRBV5-6,TGTGCCAGCAGCTTCCTGACAGGGGATACGACAGATACGCAGTATTTT,CASSFLTGDTTDTQYF
.,TRBJ1-6,TRBD1,TRBV9,TGTGCCAGCAGGCCCTACTCCGGGACAGGGGGCGAACCCCTCCACTTT,CASRPYSGTGGEPLHF
.,TRBJ2-1,TRBD2,TRBV19,TGTGCCAGTAGTATAGATCGGGGGGGCTCCTACAATGAGCAGTTCTTC,CASSIDRGGSYNEQFF
.,TRBJ1-3,.,TRBV27,TGTGCCAGCAGTTTACTGGTCAGGCCGGCGCACCCCGGAAACACCATATATTTT,CASSLLVRPAHPGNTIYF
.,TRBJ2-7,TRBD1,TRBV20-1,TGCAGTGCTAGTCGACGACAGGGGCAGTACTTC,CSASRRQGQYF
.,TRBJ1-6,TRBD1,TRBV4-3,TGCGCCAGCAGCCAAGACGGGACAGGGACTTCACCCCTCCACTTT,CASSQDGTGTSPLHF
.,TRBJ2-1,.,TRBV5-4,TGTGCCAGCAGCTCCCCTCAGGGGGGGAGCTCCTACAATGAGCAGTTCTTC,CASSSPQGGSSYNEQFF
once,TRBJ2-5,TRBD1,TRBV7-9,TGTGCCAGCAGTCAGGACAGGGTAAAGACCCAGTACTTC,CASSQDRVKTQYF
.,TRBJ2-4,.,TRBV30,TGTGCCTGGAGTAGGGGGGATGGCAAAAACATTCAGTACTTC,CAWSRGDGKNIQYF
.,TRBJ2-2,.,TRBV10-3,TGTGCCACGACGCAGATTAGTGGGATCGGGGAGCTGTTTTTT,CATTQISGIGELFF